In its sample, the clone carrying this T cell receptor (beta chain) was seen many times. Its specificity is not known. The data are from a study of response to subunit inactivated influenza vaccine. Study-wide findings and caveats: The authors proposed limited new T cell recruitment per seasonal influenza vaccination.

Germline loops: CDR1 LNHNV, CDR2 YYDKDF (reference sequence). V gave up 6 bases and J gave up 0 bases; unmatched junction bases: 4. This CDR3 contains 15 residues. TCRdb re-called the RT-PCR reads with MiXCR, one entry per CDR3 protein. The sample comprises more than 700,000 distinct CDR3 sequences, roughly 20% of which are singletons, and roughly a tenth rests with the top ten. The clonotype originates from a man between 45 and 60 years old who received an inactivated influenza vaccine. This specimen consisted of PBMCs from blood, obtained 5 to 6 days after vaccination. The chain uses TRBV15 and TRBJ1-4; TRBD1 matches at 7 bases. The DNA for the CDR3 is TGTGCCACCAGACCAGGGGGTACAACTAATGAAAAACTGTTTTTT. This translates into CATRPGGTTNEKLFF. The full variable domain, in which reference TRBV15 and TRBJ1-4 provide the parts outside the CDR3, is DAMVIQNPRYQVTQFGKPVTLSCSQTLNHNVMYWYQQKSSQAPKLLFHYYDKDFNNEADTPDNFQSRRPNTSFCFLDIRSPGLGDTAMYLCATRPGGTTNEKLFFGSGTQLSVL.